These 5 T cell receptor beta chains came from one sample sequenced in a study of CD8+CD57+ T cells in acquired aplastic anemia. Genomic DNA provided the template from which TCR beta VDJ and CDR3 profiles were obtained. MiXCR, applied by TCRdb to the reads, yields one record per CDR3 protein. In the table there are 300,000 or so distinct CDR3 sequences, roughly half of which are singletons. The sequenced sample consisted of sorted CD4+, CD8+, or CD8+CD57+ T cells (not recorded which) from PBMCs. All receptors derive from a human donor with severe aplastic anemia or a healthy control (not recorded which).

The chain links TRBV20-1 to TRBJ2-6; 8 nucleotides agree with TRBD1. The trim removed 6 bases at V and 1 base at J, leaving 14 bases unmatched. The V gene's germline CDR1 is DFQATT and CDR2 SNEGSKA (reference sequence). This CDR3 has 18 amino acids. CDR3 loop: CSAGGGDRLSSGANVLTF. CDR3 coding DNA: TGCAGTGCCGGAGGTGGGGACAGGCTGTCATCTGGGGCCAACGTCCTGACTTTC.

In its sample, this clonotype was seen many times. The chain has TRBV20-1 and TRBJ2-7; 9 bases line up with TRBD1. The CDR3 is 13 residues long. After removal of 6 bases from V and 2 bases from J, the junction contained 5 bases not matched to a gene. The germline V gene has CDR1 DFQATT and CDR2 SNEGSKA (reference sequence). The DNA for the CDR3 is TGCAGTGCACCCAGACAGGGGGCCTACGAGCAGTACTTC. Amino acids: CSAPRQGAYEQYF.

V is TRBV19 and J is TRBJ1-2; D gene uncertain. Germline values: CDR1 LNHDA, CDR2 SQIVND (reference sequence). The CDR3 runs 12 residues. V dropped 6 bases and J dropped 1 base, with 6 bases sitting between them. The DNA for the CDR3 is TGTGCCAGTAGGAGACTTAACTATGGCTACACCTTC. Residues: CASRRLNYGYTF. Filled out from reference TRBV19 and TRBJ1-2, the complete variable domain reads DGGITQSPKYLFRKEGQNVTLSCEQNLNHDAMYWYRQDPGQGLRLIYYSQIVNDFQKGDIAEGYSVSREKKESFPLTVTSAQKNPTAFYLCASRRLNYGYTFGSGTRLTVV.

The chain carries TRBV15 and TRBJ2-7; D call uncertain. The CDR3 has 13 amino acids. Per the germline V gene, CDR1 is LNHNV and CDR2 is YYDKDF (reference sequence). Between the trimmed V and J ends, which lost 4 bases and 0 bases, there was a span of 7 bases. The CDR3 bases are TGTGCCACCAGCACTGGGTTCTCCTACGAGCAGTACTTC. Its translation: CATSTGFSYEQYF.

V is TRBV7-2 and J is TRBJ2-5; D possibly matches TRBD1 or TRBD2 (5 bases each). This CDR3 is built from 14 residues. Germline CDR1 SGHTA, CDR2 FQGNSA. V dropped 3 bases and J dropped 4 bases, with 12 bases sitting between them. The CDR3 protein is CASSFVGEGETQYF. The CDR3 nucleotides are TGTGCCAGCAGCTTCGTGGGGGAAGGAGAGACCCAGTACTTC.